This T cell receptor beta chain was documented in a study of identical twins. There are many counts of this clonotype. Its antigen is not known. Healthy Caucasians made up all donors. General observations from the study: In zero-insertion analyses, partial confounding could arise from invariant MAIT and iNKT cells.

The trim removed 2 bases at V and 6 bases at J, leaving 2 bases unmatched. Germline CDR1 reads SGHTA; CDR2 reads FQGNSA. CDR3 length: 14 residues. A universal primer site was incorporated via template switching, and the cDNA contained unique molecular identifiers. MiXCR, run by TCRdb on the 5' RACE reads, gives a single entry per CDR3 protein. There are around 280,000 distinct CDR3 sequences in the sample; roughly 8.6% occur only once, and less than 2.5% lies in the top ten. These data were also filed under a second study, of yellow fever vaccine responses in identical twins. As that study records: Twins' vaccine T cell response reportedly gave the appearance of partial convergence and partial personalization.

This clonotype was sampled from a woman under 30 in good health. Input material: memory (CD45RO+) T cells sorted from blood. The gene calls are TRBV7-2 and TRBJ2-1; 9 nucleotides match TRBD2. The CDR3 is CASSLHSGSNEQFF. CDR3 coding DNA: TGTGCCAGCAGCTTACATAGCGGGAGCAATGAGCAGTTCTTC.